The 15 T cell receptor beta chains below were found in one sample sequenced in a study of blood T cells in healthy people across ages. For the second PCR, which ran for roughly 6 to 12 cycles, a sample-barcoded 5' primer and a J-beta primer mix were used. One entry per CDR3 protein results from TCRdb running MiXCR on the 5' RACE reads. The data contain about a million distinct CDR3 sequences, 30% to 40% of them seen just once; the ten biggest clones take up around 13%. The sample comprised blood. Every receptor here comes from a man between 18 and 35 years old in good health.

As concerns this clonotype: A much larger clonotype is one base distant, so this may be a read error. For the CDR3, the DNA is TGCAGCGTTGGGGAGCAGTACTTC. The encoded protein is CSVGEQYF. The rearrangement uses TRBV29-1 and TRBJ2-5; maybe TRBD2 (5 bases). Germline lookup yields CDR1 SQVTM and CDR2 ANQGSEA. V was pared by 4 bases and J by 11 bases, with 5 bases between. This CDR3 spans 8 amino acids. Using reference TRBV29-1 and TRBJ2-5 for the parts outside the CDR3, the full variable domain is SAVISQKPSRDICQRGTSLTIQCQVDSQVTMMFWYRQQPGQSLTLIATANQGSEATYESGFVIDKFPISRPNLTFSTLTVSNMSPEDSSIYLCSVGEQYFGPGTRLLVL.

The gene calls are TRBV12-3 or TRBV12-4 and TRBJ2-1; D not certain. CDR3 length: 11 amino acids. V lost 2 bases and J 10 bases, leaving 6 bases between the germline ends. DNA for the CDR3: TGTGCCAGCAGTTTAAATTGGGAGCAGTTCTTC. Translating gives CASSLNWEQFF.

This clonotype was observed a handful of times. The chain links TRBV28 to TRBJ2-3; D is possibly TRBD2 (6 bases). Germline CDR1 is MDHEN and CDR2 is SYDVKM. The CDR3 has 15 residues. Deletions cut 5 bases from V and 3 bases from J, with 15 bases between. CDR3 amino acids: CASSLGGGRTDTQYF. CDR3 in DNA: TGTGCCAGCAGTCTCGGGGGTGGTAGGACAGATACGCAGTATTTT.

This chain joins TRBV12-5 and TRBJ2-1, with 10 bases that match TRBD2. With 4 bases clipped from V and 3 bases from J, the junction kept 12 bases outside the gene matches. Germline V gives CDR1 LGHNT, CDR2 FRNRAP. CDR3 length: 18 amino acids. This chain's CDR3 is CASGCGSGGALLYNEQFF. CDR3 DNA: TGTGCTAGTGGTTGTGGAAGCGGGGGGGCTCTACTCTACAATGAGCAGTTCTTC.

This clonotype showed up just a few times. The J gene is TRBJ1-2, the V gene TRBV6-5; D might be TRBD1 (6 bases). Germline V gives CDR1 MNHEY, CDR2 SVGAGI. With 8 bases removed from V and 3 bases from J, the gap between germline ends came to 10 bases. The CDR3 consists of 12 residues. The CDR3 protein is CASWQGYYGYTF. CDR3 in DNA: TGTGCCAGCTGGCAGGGGTACTATGGCTACACCTTC.

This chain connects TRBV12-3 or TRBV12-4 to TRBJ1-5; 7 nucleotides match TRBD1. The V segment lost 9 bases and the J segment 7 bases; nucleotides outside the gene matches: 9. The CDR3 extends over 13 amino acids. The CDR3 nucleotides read TGTGCCAGTGGGCCGACAGGGAAGCAGCCCCAGCATTTT. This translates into CASGPTGKQPQHF.

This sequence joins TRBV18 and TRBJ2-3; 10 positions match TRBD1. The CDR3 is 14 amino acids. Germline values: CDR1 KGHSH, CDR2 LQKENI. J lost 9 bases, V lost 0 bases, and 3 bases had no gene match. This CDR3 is CASSPPSGQGTQYF. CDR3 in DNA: TGTGCCAGCTCACCACCGTCGGGACAGGGGACGCAGTATTTT.

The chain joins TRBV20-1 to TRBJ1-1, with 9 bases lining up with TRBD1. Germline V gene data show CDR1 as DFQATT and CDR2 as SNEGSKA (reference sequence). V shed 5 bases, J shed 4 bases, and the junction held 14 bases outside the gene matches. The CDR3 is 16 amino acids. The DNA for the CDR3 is TGCAGTGCTCTAGGGGGGGACAGGGCATTAAGCACTGAAGCTTTCTTT. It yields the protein CSALGGDRALSTEAFF.

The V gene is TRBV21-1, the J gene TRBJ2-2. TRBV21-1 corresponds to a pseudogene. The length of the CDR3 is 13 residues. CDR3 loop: CASSKIRAGELFF. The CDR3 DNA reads TGTGCCAGCAGCAAAATAAGGGCCGGGGAGCTGTTTTTT.

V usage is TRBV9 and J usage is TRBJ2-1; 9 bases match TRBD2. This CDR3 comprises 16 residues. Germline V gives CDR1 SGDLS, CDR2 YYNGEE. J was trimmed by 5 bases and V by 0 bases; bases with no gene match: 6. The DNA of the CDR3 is TGTGCCAGCAGCGTAGGGGGGACTAGCCAGAACAATGAGCAGTTCTTC. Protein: CASSVGGTSQNNEQFF.

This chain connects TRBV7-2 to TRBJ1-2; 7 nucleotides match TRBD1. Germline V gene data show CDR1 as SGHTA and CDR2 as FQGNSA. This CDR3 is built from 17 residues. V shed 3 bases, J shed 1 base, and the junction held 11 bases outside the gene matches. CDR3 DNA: TGTGCCAGCAGCTTCCCCTTACAGGGGCCAATTAACTATGGCTACACCTTC. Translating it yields CASSFPLQGPINYGYTF. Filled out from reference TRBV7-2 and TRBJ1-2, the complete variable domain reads GAGVSQSPSNKVTEKGKDVELRCDPISGHTALYWYRQSLGQGLEFLIYFQGNSAPDKSGLPSDRFSAERTGGSVSTLTIQRTQQEDSAVYLCASSFPLQGPINYGYTFGSGTRLTVV.

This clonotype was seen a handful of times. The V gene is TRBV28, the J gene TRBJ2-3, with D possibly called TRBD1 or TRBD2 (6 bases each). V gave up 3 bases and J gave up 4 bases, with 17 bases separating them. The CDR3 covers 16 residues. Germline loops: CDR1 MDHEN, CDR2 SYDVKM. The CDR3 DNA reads TGTGCCAGCAGTTTTAGGGGGGCGGCGAGTTCAGATACGCAGTATTTT. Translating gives CASSFRGAASSDTQYF.

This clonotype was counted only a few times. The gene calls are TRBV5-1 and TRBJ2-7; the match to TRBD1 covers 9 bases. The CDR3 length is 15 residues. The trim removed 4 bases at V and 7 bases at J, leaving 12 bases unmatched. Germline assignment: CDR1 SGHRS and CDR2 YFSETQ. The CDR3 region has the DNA TGCGCCAGCAGCCCCGGGACAGGGAAACACAATGAGCAGTACTTC. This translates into CASSPGTGKHNEQYF.

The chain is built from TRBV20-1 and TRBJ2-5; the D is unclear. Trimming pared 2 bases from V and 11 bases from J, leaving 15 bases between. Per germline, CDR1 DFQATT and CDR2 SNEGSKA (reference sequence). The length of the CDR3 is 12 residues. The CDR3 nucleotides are TGCAGTGCTAGAAGCACCTACAATGAGCAGTACTTC. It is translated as CSARSTYNEQYF.

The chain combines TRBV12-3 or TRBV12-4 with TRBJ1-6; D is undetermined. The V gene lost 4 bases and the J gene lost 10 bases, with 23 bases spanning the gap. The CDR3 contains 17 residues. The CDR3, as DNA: TGTGCCAGCAGTTGGGTCCCAGGATTAGGAAATGTCTCACCCCTCCACTTT. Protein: CASSWVPGLGNVSPLHF.